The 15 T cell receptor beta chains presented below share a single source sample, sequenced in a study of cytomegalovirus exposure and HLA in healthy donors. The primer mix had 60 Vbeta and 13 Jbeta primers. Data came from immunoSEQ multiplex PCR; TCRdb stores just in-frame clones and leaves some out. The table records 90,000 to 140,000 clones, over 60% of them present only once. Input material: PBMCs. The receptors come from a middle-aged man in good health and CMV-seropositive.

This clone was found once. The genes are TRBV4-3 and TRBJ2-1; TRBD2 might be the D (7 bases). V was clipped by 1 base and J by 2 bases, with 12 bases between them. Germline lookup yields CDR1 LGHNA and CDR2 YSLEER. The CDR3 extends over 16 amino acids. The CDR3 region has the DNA TGCGCCAGCAGCCAAGCGGCGGGGGCCCCCTACAATGAGCAGTTCTTC. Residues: CASSQAAGAPYNEQFF.

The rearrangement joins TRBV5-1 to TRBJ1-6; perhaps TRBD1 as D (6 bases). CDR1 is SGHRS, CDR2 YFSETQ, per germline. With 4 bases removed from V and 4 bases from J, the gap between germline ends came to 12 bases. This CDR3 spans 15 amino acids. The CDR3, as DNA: TGCGCCAGCAGCCCCGGACAGAGTTATAATTCACCCCTCCACTTT. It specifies CASSPGQSYNSPLHF. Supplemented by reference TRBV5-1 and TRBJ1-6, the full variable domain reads KAGVTQTPRYLIKTRGQQVTLSCSPISGHRSVSWYQQTPGQGLQFLFEYFSETQRNKGNFPGRFSGRQFSNSRSEMNVSTLELGDSALYLCASSPGQSYNSPLHFGNGTRLTVT.

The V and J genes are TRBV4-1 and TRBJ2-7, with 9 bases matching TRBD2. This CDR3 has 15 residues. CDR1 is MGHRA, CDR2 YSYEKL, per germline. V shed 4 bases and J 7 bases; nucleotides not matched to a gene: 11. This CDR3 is CASSPRTSENGEQYF. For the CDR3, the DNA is TGCGCCAGCAGCCCCCGGACTAGCGAGAATGGGGAGCAGTACTTC.

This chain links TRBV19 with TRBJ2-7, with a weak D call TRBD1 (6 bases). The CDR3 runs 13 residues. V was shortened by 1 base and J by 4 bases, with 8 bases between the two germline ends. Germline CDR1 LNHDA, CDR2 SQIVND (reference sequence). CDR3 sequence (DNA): TGTGCCAGTAGTATAGCGGACAGATACGAGCAGTACTTC. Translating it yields CASSIADRYEQYF.

The CDR3 sequence is CTGLAGDSQYF. Here the CDR3 DNA reads TGCACCGGTCTAGCGGGAGACAGTCAGTACTTC. This sequence joins TRBV29-1 and TRBJ2-4; 10 bases are a match to TRBD2. Looked up from germline, CDR1 is SQVTM and CDR2 is ANQGSEA. This CDR3 is 11 amino acids long.

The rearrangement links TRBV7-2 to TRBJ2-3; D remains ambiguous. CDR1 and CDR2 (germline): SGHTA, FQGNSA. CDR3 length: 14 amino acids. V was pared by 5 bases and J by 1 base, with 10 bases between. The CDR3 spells CASSPVVGTDTQYF. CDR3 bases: TGTGCCAGCAGCCCCGTCGTAGGCACAGATACGCAGTATTTT.

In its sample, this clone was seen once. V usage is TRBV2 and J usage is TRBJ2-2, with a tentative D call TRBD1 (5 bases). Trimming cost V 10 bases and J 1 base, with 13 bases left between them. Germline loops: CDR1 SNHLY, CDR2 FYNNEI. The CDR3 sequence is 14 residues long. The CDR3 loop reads CATRQYQNTGELFF. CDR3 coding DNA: TGTGCCACCCGACAGTACCAGAACACCGGGGAGCTGTTTTTT.

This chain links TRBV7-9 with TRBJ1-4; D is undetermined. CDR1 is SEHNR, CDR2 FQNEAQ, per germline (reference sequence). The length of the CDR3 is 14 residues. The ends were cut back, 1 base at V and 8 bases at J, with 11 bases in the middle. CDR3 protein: CASSLGGPSEKLFF. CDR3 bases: TGTGCCAGCAGCTTAGGAGGGCCGTCGGAAAAACTGTTTTTT.

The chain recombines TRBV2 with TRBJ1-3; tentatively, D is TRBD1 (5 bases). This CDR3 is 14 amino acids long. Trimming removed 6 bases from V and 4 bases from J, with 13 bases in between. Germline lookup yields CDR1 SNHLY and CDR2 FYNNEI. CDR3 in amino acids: CASRGEGRGNTIYF. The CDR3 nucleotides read TGTGCCAGCAGGGGGGAGGGAAGAGGAAACACCATATATTTT.

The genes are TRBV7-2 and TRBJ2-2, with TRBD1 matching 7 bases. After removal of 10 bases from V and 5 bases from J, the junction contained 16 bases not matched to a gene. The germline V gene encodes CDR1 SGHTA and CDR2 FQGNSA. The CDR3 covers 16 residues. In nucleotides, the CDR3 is TGTGCCACCCCCCTCATAGAACAGGGGAAGACCGGGGAGCTGTTTTTT. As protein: CATPLIEQGKTGELFF.

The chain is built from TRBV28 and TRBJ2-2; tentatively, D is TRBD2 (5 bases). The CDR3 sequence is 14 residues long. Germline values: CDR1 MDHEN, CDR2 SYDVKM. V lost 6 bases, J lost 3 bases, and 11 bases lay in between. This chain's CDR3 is CASSSGIDTGELFF. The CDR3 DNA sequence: TGTGCCAGCAGCTCCGGGATCGACACCGGGGAGCTGTTTTTT. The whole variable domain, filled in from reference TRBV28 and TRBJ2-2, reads DVKVTQSSRYLVKRTGEKVFLECVQDMDHENMFWYRQDPGLGLRLIYFSYDVKMKEKGDIPEGYSVSREKKERFSLILESASTNQTSMYLCASSSGIDTGELFFGEGSRLTVL.

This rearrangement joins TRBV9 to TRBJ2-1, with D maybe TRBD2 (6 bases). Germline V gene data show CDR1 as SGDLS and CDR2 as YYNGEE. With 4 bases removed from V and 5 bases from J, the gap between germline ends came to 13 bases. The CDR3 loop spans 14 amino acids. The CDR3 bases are TGTGCCAGCAGCCTCCGGGACTTCGACAATGAGCAGTTCTTC. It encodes CASSLRDFDNEQFF.

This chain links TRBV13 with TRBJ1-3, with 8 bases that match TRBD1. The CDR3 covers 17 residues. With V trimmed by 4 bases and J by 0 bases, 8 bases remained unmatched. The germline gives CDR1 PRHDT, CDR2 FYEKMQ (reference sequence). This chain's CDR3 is CASSSTTGVHSGNTIYF. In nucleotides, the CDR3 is TGTGCCAGCAGCTCAACGACAGGGGTGCACTCTGGAAACACCATATATTTT. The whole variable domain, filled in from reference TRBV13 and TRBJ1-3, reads AAGVIQSPRHLIKEKRETATLKCYPIPRHDTVYWYQQGPGQDPQFLISFYEKMQSDKGSIPDRFSAQQFSDYHSELNMSSLELGDSALYFCASSSTTGVHSGNTIYFGEGSWLTVV.

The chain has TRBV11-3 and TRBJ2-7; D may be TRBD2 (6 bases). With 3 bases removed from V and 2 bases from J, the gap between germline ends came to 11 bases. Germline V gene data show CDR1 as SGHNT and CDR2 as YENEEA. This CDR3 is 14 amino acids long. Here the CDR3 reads CASSLNPSAYEQYF. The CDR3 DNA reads TGTGCCAGCAGCTTGAATCCTAGCGCCTACGAGCAGTACTTC.

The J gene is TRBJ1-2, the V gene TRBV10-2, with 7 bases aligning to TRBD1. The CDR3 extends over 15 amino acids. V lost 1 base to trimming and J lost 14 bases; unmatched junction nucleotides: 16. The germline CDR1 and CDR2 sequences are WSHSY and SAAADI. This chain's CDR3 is CASSEFRTGGKYGTF. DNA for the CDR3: TGCGCCAGCAGTGAGTTTCGGACAGGAGGGAAGTATGGGACCTTC.